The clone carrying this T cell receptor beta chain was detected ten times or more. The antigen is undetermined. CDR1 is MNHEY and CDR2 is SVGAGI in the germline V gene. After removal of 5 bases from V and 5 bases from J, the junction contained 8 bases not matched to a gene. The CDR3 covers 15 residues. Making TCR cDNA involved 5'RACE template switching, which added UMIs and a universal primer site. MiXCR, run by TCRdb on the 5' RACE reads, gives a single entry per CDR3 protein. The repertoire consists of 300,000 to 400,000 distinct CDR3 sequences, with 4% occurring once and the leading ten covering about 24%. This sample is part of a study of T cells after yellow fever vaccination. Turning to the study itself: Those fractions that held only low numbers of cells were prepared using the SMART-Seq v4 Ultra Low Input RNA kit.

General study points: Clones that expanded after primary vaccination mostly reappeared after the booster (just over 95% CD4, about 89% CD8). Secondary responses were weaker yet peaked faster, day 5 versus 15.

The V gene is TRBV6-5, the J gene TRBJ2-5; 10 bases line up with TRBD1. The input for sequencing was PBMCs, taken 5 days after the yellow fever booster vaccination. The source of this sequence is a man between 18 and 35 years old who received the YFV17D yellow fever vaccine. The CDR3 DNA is TGTGCCAGCAGTCACCCGACAGGGGGCCTGGAGACCCAGTACTTC. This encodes CASSHPTGGLETQYF.